This T cell receptor (beta chain) is from a study of T cell responses to AZD1222 COVID-19 vaccine. Overall study findings and caveats: Spike was spanned by vaccine-associated CD4 TCRs, with dominance at 160-218 and 743-854. The study found Spike-specific TCR breadth and depth rose after two AZD1222 doses.

As concerns this clone: What it binds is unknown.

The length of the CDR3 is 12 residues. The V end lost 1 base, the J end lost 9 bases, and 9 bases lay between the germline ends. Germline-derived CDR1 and CDR2 are LGHNA and YNFKEQ. Samples with a second dose at about 4 or about 12 weeks were pooled together. The method was immunoSEQ multiplex PCR; TCRdb's version includes in-frame clones alone and lacks a portion of them. The sample has 190,000 or so clones, roughly 91% seen once. V is TRBV4-2 and J is TRBJ1-1, with D tentatively TRBD1 (5 bases). Sequenced material: peripheral blood, taken 28 days after the second AZD1222 dose. This receptor was obtained from an adult who received the AZD1222 COVID-19 vaccine. The CDR3 nucleotides are TGTGCCAGCAGCCAAGTAGAGGGGCAAGCTTTCTTT. Translated: CASSQVEGQAFF.